Each of the 27 T cell receptor beta chains below was sequenced from the same sample in a study of CD8 T cells in Susac syndrome. RNA was extracted with the RNeasy kit, and a quantity of 0.5 to 1 ug was reverse transcribed using random hexamers. TCRdb ran MiXCR on the immunoSEQ multiplex PCR reads and lists one entry per CDR3 protein. The sample includes a few hundred thousand distinct CDR3 sequences, about 90% seen only once; the top ten take around 0.07%. Source material: CD4+ T cells from PBMCs. These receptors originate from a human donor with multiple sclerosis.

The rearrangement joins TRBV29-1 to TRBJ2-3; 10 bases are a match to TRBD2. This CDR3 contains 15 residues. Per germline, CDR1 SQVTM and CDR2 ANQGSEA. V gave up 7 bases and J gave up 1 base; unmatched junction bases: 8. The CDR3 DNA reads as TGCAGCGCTGCGGGCCTAGCGGGGGGCACAGATACGCAGTATTTT. It encodes CSAAGLAGGTDTQYF.

The sample holds one count of this clonotype. The chain is built from TRBV6-1 and TRBJ2-7; no firm D call. Deletions cut 8 bases from V and 0 bases from J, with 14 bases between. Germline CDR1 is MNHNS and CDR2 is SASEGT. The CDR3 is made up of 14 amino acids. The CDR3 region is CASFPWTGSYEQYF. CDR3 DNA sequence: TGTGCCAGCTTCCCATGGACGGGCTCCTACGAGCAGTACTTC.

This chain joins TRBV7-2 and TRBJ2-3, with 8 bases that match TRBD2. The CDR3 covers 15 residues. Germline V CDR1 and CDR2: SGHTA, FQGNSA. V was clipped by 1 base and J by 4 bases; unmatched bases: 4. The CDR3 loop is CASSLDGRGSDTQYF. The CDR3 coding sequence is TGTGCCAGCAGCTTAGACGGGAGGGGGTCAGATACGCAGTATTTT.

The chain combines TRBV4-3 with TRBJ2-7, with 7 bases that match TRBD2. The CDR3 is 14 residues long. The germline V gene has CDR1 LGHNA and CDR2 YSLEER. The J segment lost 12 bases and the V segment lost 0 bases, leaving 11 bases of the junction unmatched. The CDR3 DNA follows: TGCGCCAGCAGCCAAGATCCGTTCGGGCGGGAGTTGTACTTC. Translated, it gives CASSQDPFGRELYF.

The genes are TRBV20-1 and TRBJ2-1; 10 bases agree with TRBD2. Germline V gene sequence: CDR1 DFQATT, CDR2 SNEGSKA (reference sequence). The CDR3 runs 14 residues. The V segment lost 5 bases and the J segment 5 bases; nucleotides outside the gene matches: 6. The CDR3 bases are TGCAGTGCTCCGAATAGCGGGAGGAACAATGAGCAGTTCTTC. This gives the protein CSAPNSGRNNEQFF.

The rearrangement joins TRBV29-1 to TRBJ1-2, with 7 bases fitting TRBD1. The junction had 14 bases not matched to a gene; V was cut back by 6 bases and J by 4 bases. CDR1 SQVTM and CDR2 ANQGSEA come from the germline V gene. This CDR3 spans 15 amino acids. The CDR3 spells CSVAGGTTGRYGYTF. The CDR3, as DNA: TGCAGCGTAGCTGGGGGGACGACAGGGCGCTATGGCTACACCTTC.

This sequence joins TRBV29-1 and TRBJ2-2; D gene ambiguous. Deletions cut 7 bases from V and 1 base from J, with 7 bases between. This CDR3 is built from 12 residues. From germline, CDR1 is SQVTM and CDR2 ANQGSEA. This CDR3 is CSAARNTGELFF. The CDR3 DNA follows: TGCAGCGCCGCTAGGAACACCGGGGAGCTGTTTTTT.

The count of this clonotype is one. This CDR3 is CASSLVAGLNSPLHF. The CDR3 DNA follows: TGTGCCAGCAGCTTAGTGGCAGGACTAAACTCACCCCTCCACTTT. V is TRBV7-2 and J is TRBJ1-6, with D unclear. Per germline, CDR1 SGHTA and CDR2 FQGNSA. This CDR3 has 15 amino acids. V was clipped by 1 base and J by 10 bases, with 14 bases between them.

V and J are TRBV4-2 and TRBJ2-7, with TRBD2 matching over 10 bases. There are 20 residues in the CDR3. J gave up 0 bases and V 4 bases, and 18 bases lay outside the gene matches. CDR1 is LGHNA, CDR2 YNFKEQ, per germline. CDR3 amino acids: CASSRGLRGTSGTISYEQYF. CDR3 sequence (DNA): TGTGCCAGCAGCCGAGGCTTGCGGGGAACTAGCGGGACGATCTCCTACGAGCAGTACTTC.

The chain links TRBV6-1 to TRBJ2-6; either TRBD1 or TRBD2 may supply D (5 bases each). CDR1 MNHNS and CDR2 SASEGT come from the germline V gene. This CDR3 is built from 17 residues. Trimming took off 7 bases at V and 1 base at J, with 17 bases between the two ends. The CDR3, as DNA: TGTGCCAGCAACCCGGGGCTAGCCTTATCTGGGGCCAACGTCCTGACTTTC. Amino acids: CASNPGLALSGANVLTF.

The chain has TRBV29-1 and TRBJ2-3; D is uncertain. The V end was cut by 4 bases, the J end by 3 bases, with 14 bases between. The CDR3 runs 14 residues. Germline V gene lookup returns CDR1 SQVTM and CDR2 ANQGSEA. In DNA, the CDR3 is TGCAGCGTTGTTACCTTAGGCAAAACAGATACGCAGTATTTT. It specifies CSVVTLGKTDTQYF.

The chain has TRBV5-5 and TRBJ2-7; perhaps TRBD1 as D (5 bases). The CDR3 length is 16 residues. From germline, CDR1 is SGHKS and CDR2 YYEKEE (reference sequence). V dropped 0 bases and J dropped 3 bases, with 16 bases sitting between them. CDR3 sequence: CASSLVSAGLDYEQYF. The CDR3 DNA reads TGTGCCAGCAGCTTGGTGTCTGCAGGGTTGGACTACGAGCAGTACTTC.

The chain is built from TRBV29-1 and TRBJ1-5, with D maybe TRBD1 (5 bases). Looked up from germline, CDR1 is SQVTM and CDR2 is ANQGSEA. Trimming took 4 bases from V and 4 from J, leaving 11 bases between them. The CDR3 has 13 residues. The CDR3 bases are TGCAGCGTTGGGGGGACCCGAAATCAGCCCCAGCATTTT. This sequence encodes CSVGGTRNQPQHF.

The chain links TRBV25-1 to TRBJ1-4; TRBD1 matches 9 bases. V gave up 3 bases and J gave up 3 bases; unmatched junction bases: 11. Germline values: CDR1 MGHDK, CDR2 SYGVNS. This CDR3 is built from 18 residues. The CDR3 spells CASSDSGQGMTANEKLFF. The CDR3 nucleotides read TGTGCCAGCAGTGATTCGGGACAGGGAATGACGGCTAATGAAAAACTGTTTTTT.

The chain recombines TRBV6-6 with TRBJ1-2; D is unclear. V was cut by 10 bases and J by 8 bases, with 20 bases left in between. The germline V gene has CDR1 MNHNY and CDR2 SVGAGI (reference sequence). CDR3 length: 13 residues. Written as DNA, the CDR3 is TGTGCCACCAGCCCTCCGGCGACGAGCGGCTACACCTTC. The encoded protein is CATSPPATSGYTF.

The J gene is TRBJ2-3, the V gene TRBV18, with a possible D match to TRBD2 (6 bases). CDR1 is KGHSH, CDR2 LQKENI, per germline. V dropped 3 bases and J dropped 2 bases, with 15 bases sitting between them. The length of the CDR3 is 16 residues. The CDR3 nucleotides are TGTGCCAGCTCACCCCCCGCGGGGTACTCCACAGATACGCAGTATTTT. Translated: CASSPPAGYSTDTQYF. Combining the CDR3 with reference TRBV18 and TRBJ2-3 gives the whole variable domain NAGVMQNPRHLVRRRGQEARLRCSPMKGHSHVYWYRQLPEEGLKFMVYLQKENIIDESGMPKERFSAEFPKEGPSILRIQQVVRGDSAAYFCASSPPAGYSTDTQYFGPGTRLTVL.

The chain combines TRBV30 with TRBJ1-4; no definite D call. The V and J ends lost 1 base and 1 base respectively, with 7 bases between them. The CDR3 totals 14 residues. Germline-derived CDR1 and CDR2 are GTSNPN and SVGIG (reference sequence). The CDR3 loop reads CAWSEDRTNEKLFF. The CDR3 DNA sequence: TGTGCCTGGAGTGAAGATCGAACTAATGAAAAACTGTTTTTT.

V gene TRBV5-1 combines with J gene TRBJ2-2; 7 bases agree with TRBD1. J lost 5 bases, V lost 2 bases, and 6 bases had no gene match. The CDR3 totals 15 residues. Germline V gene lookup returns CDR1 SGHRS and CDR2 YFSETQ. The CDR3 nucleotides are TGCGCCAGCAGCTTAGCACCACAGGGGACCGGGGAGCTGTTTTTT. Its translation is CASSLAPQGTGELFF.

This chain joins TRBV28 and TRBJ1-2; D unresolved. CDR3 length: 14 amino acids. Trimming removed 7 bases from V and 4 bases from J, with 16 bases in between. Germline CDR1 MDHEN, CDR2 SYDVKM. The CDR3 protein is CASIRAENLYGYTF. The CDR3 nucleotides read TGTGCCAGCATTCGCGCCGAAAACCTCTATGGCTACACCTTC.

This sequence joins TRBV19 and TRBJ2-1, with 10 bases fitting TRBD2. This CDR3 comprises 13 residues. V lost 7 bases and J lost 9; bases outside the gene matches: 6. Germline V gene lookup returns CDR1 LNHDA and CDR2 SQIVND (reference sequence). The CDR3 reads CASTTSGRGEQFF. CDR3 nucleotide sequence: TGTGCCAGTACCACCAGCGGGAGGGGTGAGCAGTTCTTC.

The gene calls are TRBV5-1 and TRBJ2-1; D is uncertain. The V end was cut by 3 bases, the J end by 8 bases, with 15 bases between. Germline V lookup: CDR1 SGHRS, CDR2 YFSETQ. This CDR3 has 14 residues. This CDR3 reads CASSSARLWDEQFF. DNA for the CDR3: TGCGCCAGCAGCTCTGCTCGCCTGTGGGATGAGCAGTTCTTC. Together with reference TRBV5-1 and TRBJ2-1, the CDR3 gives the full variable domain: KAGVTQTPRYLIKTRGQQVTLSCSPISGHRSVSWYQQTPGQGLQFLFEYFSETQRNKGNFPGRFSGRQFSNSRSEMNVSTLELGDSALYLCASSSARLWDEQFFGPGTRLTVL.

J is TRBJ2-7 and V is TRBV11-2; the D gene is possibly TRBD1 (5 bases). From germline, CDR1 is SGHAT and CDR2 FQNNGV. This CDR3 comprises 13 residues. Trimming removed 6 bases at V and 2 bases at J, with 11 bases between. CDR3 nucleotide sequence: TGTGCCAGCAGTTACACAGGTACCTACGAGCAGTACTTC. Its translation: CASSYTGTYEQYF.

Points on this clonotype: No conserved phenylalanine or tryptophan ends this CDR3, so it is likely a read error. The DNA is left out, because the CDR3 cannot be placed on it with certainty; the CDR3 is given as TCRdb lists it. The CDR3 is CSARTGDANPTFL. The chain employs TRBV20-1 and TRBJ2-1; the table assigns TRBD2, which was not confirmed against the DNA. 13 amino acids form the CDR3, both terminal residues included. From germline, CDR1 is DFQATT and CDR2 SNEGSKA (reference sequence).

The chain combines TRBV13 with TRBJ2-5; no reliable D call. The length of the CDR3 is 14 residues. In germline, CDR1 is PRHDT, CDR2 FYEKMQ (reference sequence). The V end lost 1 base, the J end lost 4 bases, and 10 bases lay between the germline ends. As DNA, the CDR3 is TGTGCCAGCAGCTTAGTCGGCGATCCAGAGACCCAGTACTTC. It codes for CASSLVGDPETQYF.

This chain links TRBV6-2 or TRBV6-3 with TRBJ1-2; D is perhaps TRBD1 (6 bases). The germline CDR1 and CDR2 sequences are MNHEY and SVGEGT. V gave up 3 bases and J gave up 5 bases, with 19 bases separating them. The CDR3 consists of 16 residues. This CDR3 is CASSYGTSIVGYGYTF. The CDR3 coding sequence is TGTGCCAGCAGTTATGGGACATCAATTGTCGGATATGGCTACACCTTC.

This rearrangement joins TRBV6-2 or TRBV6-3 to TRBJ1-1; D may be TRBD1 (6 bases). V was cut by 6 bases and J by 4 bases, with 12 bases left in between. CDR3 length: 13 residues. Germline V gene lookup returns CDR1 MNHEY and CDR2 SVGEGT. As DNA, the CDR3 is TGTGCCAGCAGAACAGACAGGATCACTGAAGCTTTCTTT. This encodes CASRTDRITEAFF.

This chain's CDR3 is CATASGGADEQFF. The DNA for the CDR3 is TGTGCCACCGCTAGCGGGGGGGCCGATGAGCAGTTCTTC. The chain combines TRBV3-1 with TRBJ2-1, with 12 bases lining up with TRBD2. V shed 10 bases and J 8 bases; nucleotides not matched to a gene: 6. Looked up from germline, CDR1 is LGHDT and CDR2 is YNNKEL (reference sequence). CDR3 length: 13 residues.